The 24 T cell receptor beta chains listed next were all sequenced from one sample in a study of beta chain features in type 1 diabetes. Whole-study results and caveats: The study found moderately but significantly shorter TCRB CDR3s in all four CD4+ subsets of Type 1 diabetes patients.

Their antigens are not known. All of the isolated RNA was reverse transcribed, so expressed TCRB transcripts were sequenced. Here immunoSEQ multiplex PCR was the method, and the copy in TCRdb shows in-frame clones only, minus some. The repertoire holds more than 550,000 clones, with 11% to 15% as singletons. The specimen sequenced was naive CD4+ T cells from blood. These receptors all come from a man between 18 and 29 years old with type 1 diabetes.

This chain links TRBV5-1 with TRBJ2-2; TRBD1 or TRBD2 may be the D gene (5 bases each). Germline CDR1 SGHRS, CDR2 YFSETQ. V lost 2 bases, J lost 9 bases, and 14 bases lay in between. The CDR3 length is 14 residues. DNA for the CDR3: TGCGCCAGCAGCTTTGGGTCCGGGGACCGGGAGCTGTTTTTT. Protein sequence: CASSFGSGDRELFF.

J is TRBJ1-2 and V is TRBV7-9, with D possibly matching TRBD1 (6 bases). Deletions cut 5 bases from V and 2 bases from J, with 9 bases between. This CDR3 region has 13 residues. CDR1 and CDR2 from the germline V gene are SEHNR and FQNEAQ (reference sequence). CDR3 in amino acids: CASSGGHNYGYTF. DNA for the CDR3: TGTGCCAGCAGCGGGGGACACAACTATGGCTACACCTTC.

This clone was observed a handful of times. The J gene is TRBJ2-3, the V gene TRBV14; TRBD2 matches 8 bases. The germline V gene has CDR1 SGHDN and CDR2 FVKESK. CDR3 length equals 14 residues. Germline trimming cut 7 bases from V and 0 bases from J; bases unmatched to any gene: 3. CDR3 sequence reads: CASNGRASTDTQYF. Here the CDR3 DNA reads TGTGCCAGCAACGGGAGGGCTAGCACAGATACGCAGTATTTT.

This clone was seen more than once but under ten times. The V gene is TRBV9, the J gene TRBJ1-2; D may be TRBD1 (5 bases). V was shortened by 4 bases and J by 1 base, with 11 bases between the two germline ends. This CDR3 comprises 14 residues. Per germline, CDR1 SGDLS and CDR2 YYNGEE. The CDR3 region is CASSPSDSNYGYTF. CDR3 in DNA: TGTGCCAGCAGCCCCAGTGACAGTAACTATGGCTACACCTTC.

The chain joins TRBV7-2 to TRBJ2-3; unclear D gene. The length of the CDR3 is 13 residues. V gave up 6 bases and J gave up 6 bases, with 13 bases separating them. Looked up from germline, CDR1 is SGHTA and CDR2 is FQGNSA. CDR3 sequence reads: CASSLFTRDTQYF. The CDR3 DNA reads as TGTGCCAGCAGTTTATTTACCCGGGATACGCAGTATTTT.

A remark on this clone: This could be a read error, since a much larger clone is one nucleotide away. The chain is built from TRBV9 and TRBJ2-5; D remains unclear. The CDR3 covers 12 residues. Trimming cost V 4 bases and J 5 bases, with 9 bases left between them. CDR1 SGDLS and CDR2 YYNGEE come from the germline V gene. CDR3 protein: CASSQLGETQYF. CDR3 bases: TGTGCCAGCAGCCAGCTCGGGGAGACCCAGTACTTC. Complete variable domain (other parts from reference TRBV9 and TRBJ2-5): DSGVTQTPKHLITATGQRVTLRCSPRSGDLSVYWYQQSLDQGLQFLIQYYNGEERAKGNILERFSAQQFPDLHSELNLSSLELGDSALYFCASSQLGETQYFGPGTRLLVL.

J is TRBJ2-1 and V is TRBV18; D remains unclear. Trimming pared 6 bases from V and 4 bases from J, leaving 16 bases between. The CDR3 covers 15 residues. Germline CDR1 reads KGHSH; CDR2 reads LQKENI. DNA for the CDR3: TGTGCCAGCTCTCTATCTACCGCGGTATACAATGAGCAGTTCTTC. Its translation: CASSLSTAVYNEQFF.

There are a few counts of this clone. This chain connects TRBV2 to TRBJ1-1, with 8 positions matching TRBD1. The V gene end was trimmed by 7 bases and the J gene end by 2 bases; junction bases not matched to a gene: 6. The CDR3 sequence is 14 residues long. Germline-derived CDR1 and CDR2 are SNHLY and FYNNEI. The CDR3 DNA sequence: TGTGCCAGCAACTACAGGGGGGATAACACTGAAGCTTTCTTT. Translated: CASNYRGDNTEAFF.

Notes on this clone: A junction boundary mismatches the germline segment, possibly from a read error. This chain connects TRBV2 to TRBJ2-7, with D perhaps given as TRBD1 or TRBD2 (5 bases each). This CDR3 is 14 amino acids long. The germline V gene has CDR1 SNHLY and CDR2 FYNNEI. The DNA for the CDR3 is TGTGCCAGCAGTGATGCCCGTGGGACGCCTACAAAGGGCTTC. Its protein is CASSDARGTPTKGF.

V usage is TRBV11-3 and J usage is TRBJ2-5; TRBD1 aligns across 11 bases. This CDR3 has 15 amino acids. Trimming at V came to 5 bases and at J to 5 bases, leaving 7 bases not matched to a gene. Germline V CDR1 and CDR2: SGHNT, YENEEA. CDR3: CASSNGQGAEETQYF. The CDR3 DNA follows: TGTGCCAGCAGCAATGGACAGGGGGCGGAGGAGACCCAGTACTTC.

DNA for the CDR3: TGCGCCAGCAGGCCCCCTTTTGGCAGGGGGCCCGAGGGCGGAGGTGAAAAACTGTTTTTT. Translating gives CASRPPFGRGPEGGGEKLFF. J is TRBJ1-4 and V is TRBV23-1; 8 nucleotides align to TRBD1. TRBV23-1 has ORF status, its function being uncertain. V was clipped by 6 bases and J by 7 bases; unmatched bases: 25. This CDR3 comprises 20 residues.

The gene calls are TRBV14 and TRBJ2-5, with unresolved D. CDR3 size: 13 residues. From germline, CDR1 is SGHDN and CDR2 FVKESK. With 3 bases removed from V and 5 bases from J, the gap between germline ends came to 10 bases. The CDR3 protein is CASSHVVVETQYF. The CDR3 DNA follows: TGTGCCAGCAGCCATGTAGTGGTGGAGACCCAGTACTTC.

This clone was seen a few times. The rearrangement links TRBV7-2 to TRBJ1-5; 7 nucleotides line up with TRBD1. V lost 5 bases, J lost 7 bases, and 8 bases stayed unmatched. Germline values: CDR1 SGHTA, CDR2 FQGNSA. This CDR3 comprises 14 residues. The CDR3 DNA reads TGTGCCAGCAGCCTTGGAGGGGGCGGGCAGCCCCAGCATTTT. Translating gives CASSLGGGGQPQHF.

This clone was observed a few times. V and J are TRBV12-5 and TRBJ2-3; weak D call: TRBD1 (6 bases). Looked up from germline, CDR1 is LGHNT and CDR2 is FRNRAP. V was trimmed by 4 bases and J by 0 bases, leaving 8 bases between them. The CDR3 is 14 residues long. The CDR3 bases are TGTGCTAGTGGTTGGGACACTAGCACAGATACGCAGTATTTT. Translation gives CASGWDTSTDTQYF.

The chain carries TRBV4-2 and TRBJ2-3; 7 nucleotides align to TRBD2. V shed 2 bases and J 6 bases; nucleotides not matched to a gene: 11. CDR3 length: 16 residues. Germline V lookup: CDR1 LGHNA, CDR2 YNFKEQ. DNA of the CDR3: TGTGCCAGCAGCCAACCCGGGACTACCGACGCTGATACGCAGTATTTT. It translates to CASSQPGTTDADTQYF.

A remark on this clone: Other nucleotide sequences in the sample specify the same CDR3. The chain joins TRBV2 to TRBJ2-5; 13 bases map to TRBD2. Germline V gene sequence: CDR1 SNHLY, CDR2 FYNNEI. The CDR3 sequence is 14 residues long. V shed 4 bases and J 4 bases; nucleotides not matched to a gene: 0. DNA for the CDR3: TGTGCCAGCAGTGGACTAGCGGGAGGAGAGACCCAGTACTTC. It yields the protein CASSGLAGGETQYF.

The CDR3 sequence: CAISGTDGEKLFF. CDR3 bases: TGTGCCATCAGTGGGACAGATGGTGAAAAACTGTTTTTT. This chain links TRBV10-3 with TRBJ1-4, with D possibly matching TRBD1 (6 bases). The CDR3 runs 13 residues. Trimming left V 4 bases short and J 7 bases short, with 10 bases between. The germline V gene encodes CDR1 ENHRY and CDR2 SYGVKD.

This clone was found once. This chain links TRBV30 with TRBJ1-5, with D maybe TRBD1 (6 bases). Per germline, CDR1 GTSNPN and CDR2 SVGIG (reference sequence). The CDR3 has 16 residues. Trimming cost V 0 bases and J 1 base, with 13 bases left between them. Here the CDR3 DNA reads TGTGCCTGGAGTGTACAGGGAGGAGAAAGCAATCAGCCCCAGCATTTT. It yields the protein CAWSVQGGESNQPQHF.

The rearrangement links TRBV6-6 to TRBJ2-1; D gene unclear. Germline loops: CDR1 MNHNY, CDR2 SVGAGI (reference sequence). This CDR3 spans 14 amino acids. V lost 5 bases, J lost 7 bases, and 15 bases lay in between. This CDR3 reads CASSEQWVGNEQFF. CDR3 DNA sequence: TGTGCCAGCAGTGAGCAGTGGGTCGGAAATGAGCAGTTCTTC.

The V gene is TRBV7-9, the J gene TRBJ2-5; D possibly corresponds to TRBD1 (5 bases). Germline V gene data show CDR1 as SEHNR and CDR2 as FQNEAQ (reference sequence). The CDR3 spans 13 residues. V shed 5 bases and J shed 1 base, with 8 bases lying between them. The CDR3, as DNA: TGTGCCAGCAGCACACAGGTCCAAGAGACCCAGTACTTC. Translating gives CASSTQVQETQYF.

A few counts support this clone. The CDR3 region has the DNA TGTGCCAGCAGTTCCCATTACGAGCAGTACTTC. It encodes CASSSHYEQYF. The rearrangement links TRBV5-4 to TRBJ2-7; D call uncertain. Looked up from germline, CDR1 is SGHNT and CDR2 is YYREEE (reference sequence). V shed 5 bases and J shed 4 bases, with 7 bases lying between them. This CDR3 spans 11 amino acids.

This clone was detected only a few times. The CDR3, as DNA: TGCGCCAGCAGCTGGGGACAGGCCTACGAGCAGTACTTC. Translation: CASSWGQAYEQYF. The genes are TRBV5-1 and TRBJ2-7, with 8 bases aligning to TRBD1. J lost 2 bases, V lost 3 bases, and 1 base had no gene match. In germline, CDR1 is SGHRS, CDR2 YFSETQ. This CDR3 contains 13 residues.

In its sample, this clone was seen a few times. This chain connects TRBV30 to TRBJ1-3; D may be TRBD1 (6 bases). The CDR3 runs 15 residues. CDR1 is GTSNPN, CDR2 SVGIG, per germline (reference sequence). The ends were cut back, 3 bases at V and 2 bases at J, with 14 bases in the middle. This chain's CDR3 is CAWRGYRAAGNTIYF. The CDR3 DNA reads TGTGCCTGGAGGGGATACAGGGCGGCTGGAAACACCATATATTTT.

This sequence joins TRBV27 and TRBJ2-3; D unresolved. CDR3 size: 17 residues. V lost 5 bases and J lost 1, with 19 bases in between. Germline CDR1 reads MNHEY; CDR2 reads SMNVEV (reference sequence). The chain's CDR3 is CASSPAPVSHGTDTQYF. CDR3 coding DNA: TGTGCCAGCAGTCCCGCGCCTGTTTCCCATGGCACAGATACGCAGTATTTT.